This T cell receptor (beta chain) was recorded in a study of shared clonotypes between healthy human individuals. Study-wide findings and caveats: Rarefaction curves obtained for sorted subsets showed sequencing incomplete despite large depth.

Every one of the donors was a Caucasian adult that lived in Nashville, Tennessee. CD8 memory fractions consisted of CD45RO+ and CCR7-negative CD45RA+ TemRA cells together. Using immunoSEQ multiplex PCR, the repertoire was profiled, and TCRdb retains in-frame clones only, with some absent. In the table there are approximately 100,000 clones, 68% of which are singletons. The CDR3 contains 15 residues. V lost 4 bases to trimming and J lost 2 bases, with 14 bases between them. CDR1 and CDR2 from the germline V gene are MDHEN and SYDVKM. As regards this clone: Its target is unknown.

The source is a woman in her twenties or thirties in good health. V and J are TRBV28 and TRBJ1-1; D uncertain. Sequenced input: memory CD8+ T cells sorted from blood. Subset given: CD45RO+ cells pooled with CCR7-negative TemRA cells. DNA for the CDR3: TGTGCCAGCAGTTGGGTACTTCGGGTAAACACTGAAGCTTTCTTT. Its translation is CASSWVLRVNTEAFF.